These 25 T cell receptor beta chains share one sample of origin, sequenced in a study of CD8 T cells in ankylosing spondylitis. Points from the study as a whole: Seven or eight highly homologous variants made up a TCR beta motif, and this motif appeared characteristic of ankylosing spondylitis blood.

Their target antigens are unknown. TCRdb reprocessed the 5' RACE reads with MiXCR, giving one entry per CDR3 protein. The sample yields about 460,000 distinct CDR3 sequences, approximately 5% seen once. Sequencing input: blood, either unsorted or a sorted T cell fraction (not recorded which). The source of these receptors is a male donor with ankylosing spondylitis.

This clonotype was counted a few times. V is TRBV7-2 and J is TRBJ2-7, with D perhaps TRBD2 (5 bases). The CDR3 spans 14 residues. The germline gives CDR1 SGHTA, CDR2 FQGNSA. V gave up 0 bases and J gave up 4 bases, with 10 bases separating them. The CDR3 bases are TGTGCCAGCAGCTTAGCCTATTCGGGGTACGAGCAGTACTTC. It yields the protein CASSLAYSGYEQYF.

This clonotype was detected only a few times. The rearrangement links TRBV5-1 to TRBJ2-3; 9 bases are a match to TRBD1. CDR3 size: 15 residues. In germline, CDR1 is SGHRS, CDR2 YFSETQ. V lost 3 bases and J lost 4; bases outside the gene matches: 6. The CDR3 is CASSYRDRVSDTQYF. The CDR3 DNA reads TGCGCCAGCAGCTACCGGGACAGGGTATCAGATACGCAGTATTTT.

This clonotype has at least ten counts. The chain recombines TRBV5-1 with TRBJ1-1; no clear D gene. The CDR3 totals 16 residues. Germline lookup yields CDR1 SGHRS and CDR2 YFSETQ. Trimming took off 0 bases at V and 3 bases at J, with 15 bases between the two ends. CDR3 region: CASSLAGRVVDTEAFF. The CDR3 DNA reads TGCGCCAGCAGCTTGGCCGGACGAGTTGTTGACACTGAAGCTTTCTTT.

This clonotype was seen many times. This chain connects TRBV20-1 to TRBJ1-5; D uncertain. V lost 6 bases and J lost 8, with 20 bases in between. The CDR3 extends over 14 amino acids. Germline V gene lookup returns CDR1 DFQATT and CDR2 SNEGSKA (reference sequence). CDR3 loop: CSALLGTGVEPQHF. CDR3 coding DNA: TGCAGTGCCCTTTTAGGCACGGGCGTGGAGCCCCAGCATTTT.

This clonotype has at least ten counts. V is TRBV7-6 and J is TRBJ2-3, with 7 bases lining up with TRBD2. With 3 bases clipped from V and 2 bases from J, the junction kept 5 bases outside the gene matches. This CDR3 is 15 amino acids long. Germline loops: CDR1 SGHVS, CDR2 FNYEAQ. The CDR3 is CASSLGTTLTDTQYF. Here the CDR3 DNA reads TGTGCCAGCAGCTTGGGGACTACCCTCACAGATACGCAGTATTTT.

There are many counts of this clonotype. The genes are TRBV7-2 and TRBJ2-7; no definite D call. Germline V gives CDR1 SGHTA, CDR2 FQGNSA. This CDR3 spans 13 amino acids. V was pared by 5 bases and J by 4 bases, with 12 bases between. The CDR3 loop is CASSTDNTYEQYF. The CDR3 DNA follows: TGTGCCAGCAGCACCGACAACACTTACGAGCAGTACTTC. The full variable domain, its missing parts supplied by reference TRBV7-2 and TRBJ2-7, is GAGVSQSPSNKVTEKGKDVELRCDPISGHTALYWYRQSLGQGLEFLIYFQGNSAPDKSGLPSDRFSAERTGGSVSTLTIQRTQQEDSAVYLCASSTDNTYEQYFGPGTRLTVT.

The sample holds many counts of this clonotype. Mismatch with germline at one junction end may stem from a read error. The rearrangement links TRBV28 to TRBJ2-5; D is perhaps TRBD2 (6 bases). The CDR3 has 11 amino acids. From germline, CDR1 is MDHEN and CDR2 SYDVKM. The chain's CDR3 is CASSLGGSADF. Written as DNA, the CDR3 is TGTGCCAGCAGTTTAGGGGGGAGCGCGGACTTC.

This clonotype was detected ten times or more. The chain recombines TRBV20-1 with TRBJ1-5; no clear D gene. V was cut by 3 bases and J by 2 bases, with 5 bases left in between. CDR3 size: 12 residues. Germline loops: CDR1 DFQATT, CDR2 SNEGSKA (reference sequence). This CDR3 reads CSARRGNQPQHF. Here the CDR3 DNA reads TGCAGTGCTAGGCGGGGCAATCAGCCCCAGCATTTT.

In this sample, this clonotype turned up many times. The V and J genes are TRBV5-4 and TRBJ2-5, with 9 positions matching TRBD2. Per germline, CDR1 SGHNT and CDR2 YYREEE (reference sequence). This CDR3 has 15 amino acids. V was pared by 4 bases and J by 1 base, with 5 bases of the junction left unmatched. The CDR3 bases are TGTGCCAGCAGCGCCAGCGGGGGGATCCAAGAGACCCAGTACTTC. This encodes CASSASGGIQETQYF.

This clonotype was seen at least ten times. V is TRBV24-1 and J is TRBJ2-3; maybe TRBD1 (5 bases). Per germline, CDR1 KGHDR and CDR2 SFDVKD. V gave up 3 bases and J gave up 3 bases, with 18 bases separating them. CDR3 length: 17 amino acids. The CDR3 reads CATSDPVRQGGTDTQYF. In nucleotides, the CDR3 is TGTGCCACCAGTGATCCGGTGCGGCAGGGTGGGACAGATACGCAGTATTTT.

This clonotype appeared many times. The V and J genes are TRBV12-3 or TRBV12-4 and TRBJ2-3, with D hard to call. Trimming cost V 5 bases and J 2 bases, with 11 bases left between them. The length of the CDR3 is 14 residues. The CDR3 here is CASSIMSNTDTQYF. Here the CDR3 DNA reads TGTGCCAGCAGTATAATGTCAAACACAGATACGCAGTATTTT.

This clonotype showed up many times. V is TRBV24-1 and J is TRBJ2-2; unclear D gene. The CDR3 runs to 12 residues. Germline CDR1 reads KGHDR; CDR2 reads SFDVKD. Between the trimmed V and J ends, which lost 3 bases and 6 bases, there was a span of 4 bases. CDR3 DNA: TGTGCCACCAGTGATCCGTCCGGGGAGCTGTTTTTT. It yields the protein CATSDPSGELFF.

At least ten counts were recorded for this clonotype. CDR3 sequence (DNA): TGTGCCAGCAGGGCAGGGATGAACACTGAAGCTTTCTTT. Protein product: CASRAGMNTEAFF. The rearrangement uses TRBV7-9 and TRBJ1-1; possibly TRBD1 for D (5 bases). Germline CDR1 and CDR2: SEHNR and FQNEAQ (reference sequence). V was trimmed by 6 bases and J by 0 bases, leaving 8 bases between them. This CDR3 spans 13 amino acids.

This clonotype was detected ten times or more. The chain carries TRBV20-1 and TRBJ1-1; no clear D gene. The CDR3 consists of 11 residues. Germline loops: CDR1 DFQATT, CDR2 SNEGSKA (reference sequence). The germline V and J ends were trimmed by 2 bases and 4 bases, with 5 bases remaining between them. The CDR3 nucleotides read TGCAGTGCTAGATTACCCACTGAAGCTTTCTTT. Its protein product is CSARLPTEAFF.

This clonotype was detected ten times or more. For the CDR3, the DNA is TGTGCCAGCCTGAGGAGCCCGTATGGCTACACCTTC. It encodes CASLRSPYGYTF. The chain has TRBV12-3 or TRBV12-4 and TRBJ1-2; D gene unclear. This CDR3 comprises 12 residues. The V and J ends lost 8 bases and 5 bases respectively, with 12 bases between them.

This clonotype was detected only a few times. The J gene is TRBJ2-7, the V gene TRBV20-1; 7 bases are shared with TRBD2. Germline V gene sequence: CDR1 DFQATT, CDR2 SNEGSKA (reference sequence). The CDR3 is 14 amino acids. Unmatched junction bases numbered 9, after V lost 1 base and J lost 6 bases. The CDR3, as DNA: TGCAGTGCTAGAGCCGTGGGAGGGGCTCTCGAGCAGTACTTC. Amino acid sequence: CSARAVGGALEQYF.

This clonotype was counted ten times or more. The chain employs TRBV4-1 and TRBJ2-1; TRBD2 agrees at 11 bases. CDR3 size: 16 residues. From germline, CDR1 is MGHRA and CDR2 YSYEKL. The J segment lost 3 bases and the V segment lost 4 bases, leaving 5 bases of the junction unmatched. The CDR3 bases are TGCGCCAGCAGCCTGAGACTAGCGGGATACTACAATGAGCAGTTCTTC. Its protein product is CASSLRLAGYYNEQFF.

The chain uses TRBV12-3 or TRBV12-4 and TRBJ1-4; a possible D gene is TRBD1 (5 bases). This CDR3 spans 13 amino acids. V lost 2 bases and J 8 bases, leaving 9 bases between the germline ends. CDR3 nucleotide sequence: TGTGCCAGCAGTTTACAGGGTAGAGAAAAACTGTTTTTT. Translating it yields CASSLQGREKLFF.

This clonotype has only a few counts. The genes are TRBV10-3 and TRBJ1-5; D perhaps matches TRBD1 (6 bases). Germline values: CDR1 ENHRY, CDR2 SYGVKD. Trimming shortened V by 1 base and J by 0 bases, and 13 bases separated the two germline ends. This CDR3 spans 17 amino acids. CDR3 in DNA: TGTGCCATCAGTGAGTGGGGGACACCGTATAGCAATCAGCCCCAGCATTTT. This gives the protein CAISEWGTPYSNQPQHF.

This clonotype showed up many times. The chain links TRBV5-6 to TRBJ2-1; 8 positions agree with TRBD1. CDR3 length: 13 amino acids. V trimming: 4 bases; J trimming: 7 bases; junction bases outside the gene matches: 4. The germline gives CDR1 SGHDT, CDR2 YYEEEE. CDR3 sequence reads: CASSRQGWNEQFF. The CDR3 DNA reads TGTGCCAGCAGCCGACAGGGGTGGAATGAGCAGTTCTTC.

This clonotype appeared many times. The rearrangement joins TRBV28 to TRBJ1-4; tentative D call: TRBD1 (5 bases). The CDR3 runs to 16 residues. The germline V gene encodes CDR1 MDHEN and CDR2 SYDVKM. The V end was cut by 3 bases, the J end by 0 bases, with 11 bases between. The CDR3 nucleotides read TGTGCCAGCAGTTTGTTAGGGGAGGCAACTAATGAAAAACTGTTTTTT. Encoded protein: CASSLLGEATNEKLFF. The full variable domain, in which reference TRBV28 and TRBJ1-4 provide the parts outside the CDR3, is DVKVTQSSRYLVKRTGEKVFLECVQDMDHENMFWYRQDPGLGLRLIYFSYDVKMKEKGDIPEGYSVSREKKERFSLILESASTNQTSMYLCASSLLGEATNEKLFFGSGTQLSVL.

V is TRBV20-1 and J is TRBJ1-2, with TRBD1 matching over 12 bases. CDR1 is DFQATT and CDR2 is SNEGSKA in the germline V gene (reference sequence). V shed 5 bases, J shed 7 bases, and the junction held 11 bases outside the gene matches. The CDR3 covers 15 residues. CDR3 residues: CSASSPGQGAIGYTF. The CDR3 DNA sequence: TGCAGTGCTTCAAGCCCGGGACAGGGGGCAATTGGCTACACCTTC.

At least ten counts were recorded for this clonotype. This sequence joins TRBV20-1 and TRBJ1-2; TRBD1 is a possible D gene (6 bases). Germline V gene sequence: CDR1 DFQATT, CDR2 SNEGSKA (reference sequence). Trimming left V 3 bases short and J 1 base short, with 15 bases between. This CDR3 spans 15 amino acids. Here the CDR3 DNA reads TGCAGTGCTAGCCCCACCCGGGGGCTTAACTATGGCTACACCTTC. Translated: CSASPTRGLNYGYTF.

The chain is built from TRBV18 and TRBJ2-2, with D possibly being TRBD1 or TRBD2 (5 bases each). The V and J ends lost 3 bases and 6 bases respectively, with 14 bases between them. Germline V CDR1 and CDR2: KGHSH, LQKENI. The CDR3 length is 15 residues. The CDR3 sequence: CASSPGARRPGELFF. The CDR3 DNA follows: TGTGCCAGCTCACCCGGGGCCCGGCGGCCCGGGGAGCTGTTTTTT.

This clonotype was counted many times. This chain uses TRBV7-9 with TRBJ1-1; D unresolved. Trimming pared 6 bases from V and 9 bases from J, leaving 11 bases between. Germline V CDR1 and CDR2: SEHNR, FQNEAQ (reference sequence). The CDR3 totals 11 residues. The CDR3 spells CASRLEAKAFF. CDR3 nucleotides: TGTGCCAGCAGGCTAGAGGCCAAAGCTTTCTTT.